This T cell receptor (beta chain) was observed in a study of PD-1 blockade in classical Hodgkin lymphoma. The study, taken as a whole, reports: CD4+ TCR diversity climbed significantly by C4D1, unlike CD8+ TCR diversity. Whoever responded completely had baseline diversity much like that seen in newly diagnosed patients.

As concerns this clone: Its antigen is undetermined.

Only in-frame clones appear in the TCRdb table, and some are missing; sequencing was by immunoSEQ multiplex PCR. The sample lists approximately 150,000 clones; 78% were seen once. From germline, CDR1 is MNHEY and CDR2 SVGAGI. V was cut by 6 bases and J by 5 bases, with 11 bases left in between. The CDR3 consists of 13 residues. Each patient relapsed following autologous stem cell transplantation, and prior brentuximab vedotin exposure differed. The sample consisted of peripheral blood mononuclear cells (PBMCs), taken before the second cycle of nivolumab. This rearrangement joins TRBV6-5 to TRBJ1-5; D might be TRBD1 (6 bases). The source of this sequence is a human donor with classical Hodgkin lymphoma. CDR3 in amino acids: CASRWGPDQPQHF. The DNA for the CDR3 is TGTGCCAGCAGGTGGGGGCCGGATCAGCCCCAGCATTTT.